This entry lists 6 T cell receptor beta chains sequenced from one sample in a study of beta chain features in type 1 diabetes. Sequenced material consisted of expressed TCRB transcripts (all of the isolated RNA was reverse transcribed). Sequencing used immunoSEQ multiplex PCR; TCRdb keeps in-frame clones, though not all of them. The table includes about 160,000 clones, around 8% detected once. Study-wide results and limits: Researchers report that Type 1 diabetes patients had moderately but significantly shorter TCRB CDR3s across all four CD4+ subsets.

These TCRs are of unknown antigen specificity. The sample consisted of central memory CD4+ T cells from blood. The receptors come from a middle-aged woman with type 1 diabetes.

This clone was counted only a few times. In DNA form, the CDR3 reads TGTGCCAGCAGACAGGGGGCTGACTCTGGAAACACCATATATTTT. Translated: CASRQGADSGNTIYF. V and J are TRBV2 and TRBJ1-3; 9 nucleotides match TRBD1. Trimming at V came to 6 bases and at J to 0 bases, leaving 3 bases not matched to a gene. From germline, CDR1 is SNHLY and CDR2 FYNNEI. The CDR3 is 15 residues long. The entire variable domain, with the rest obtained from reference TRBV2 and TRBJ1-3, is as follows: EPEVTQTPSHQVTQMGQEVILRCVPISNHLYFYWYRQILGQKVEFLVSFYNNEISEKSEIFDDQFSVERPDGSNFTLKIRSTKLEDSAMYFCASRQGADSGNTIYFGEGSWLTVV.

Only a few counts were recorded for this clone. This chain links TRBV6-5 with TRBJ1-1; tentative D call: TRBD1 (5 bases). Trimming removed 5 bases from V and 6 bases from J, with 7 bases in between. The CDR3 consists of 11 residues. CDR1 is MNHEY and CDR2 is SVGAGI in the germline V gene. CDR3 residues: CASSAGPEAFF. The CDR3 coding sequence is TGTGCCAGCAGTGCAGGGCCTGAAGCTTTCTTT.

This chain uses TRBV5-1 with TRBJ1-1; 9 bases map to TRBD1. V gave up 1 base and J gave up 5 bases; unmatched junction bases: 6. The CDR3 runs to 15 residues. Germline V gives CDR1 SGHRS, CDR2 YFSETQ. Written as DNA, the CDR3 is TGCGCCAGCAGCTTGCAGGGACAGGGTCAGACTGAAGCTTTCTTT. Translation gives CASSLQGQGQTEAFF.

This clone was seen more than once but under ten times. This chain connects TRBV10-3 to TRBJ2-1, with 8 nucleotides matching TRBD1. The CDR3 totals 18 residues. The junction had 7 bases not matched to a gene; V was cut back by 0 bases and J by 0 bases. Germline V lookup: CDR1 ENHRY, CDR2 SYGVKD. CDR3 loop: CAISESGQGGDSYNEQFF. CDR3 coding DNA: TGTGCCATCAGTGAGTCAGGACAGGGAGGAGACTCCTACAATGAGCAGTTCTTC.

V and J are TRBV28 and TRBJ1-2; 8 bases line up with TRBD1. The J segment lost 6 bases and the V segment lost 3 bases, leaving 12 bases of the junction unmatched. Germline loops: CDR1 MDHEN, CDR2 SYDVKM. The CDR3 has 16 amino acids. The CDR3 is CASSLGKLGQDHGYTF. The CDR3 DNA follows: TGTGCCAGCAGTTTGGGGAAGTTGGGACAGGACCATGGCTACACCTTC.

The rearrangement joins TRBV11-2 to TRBJ2-1; D possibly corresponds to TRBD2 (6 bases). Trimming removed 1 base from V and 6 bases from J, with 10 bases in between. This CDR3 contains 14 residues. Germline V gene data show CDR1 as SGHAT and CDR2 as FQNNGV. The CDR3 sequence: CASSLVGGANEQFF. The CDR3 bases are TGTGCCAGCAGCTTAGTCGGAGGGGCCAATGAGCAGTTCTTC.